This T cell receptor (beta chain) was recovered during a study of blood T cell repertoires in COVID-19. Study-wide context: Samples taken during acute and convalescent COVID-19 were collected in the United States, Italy and Spain. T cells, B-cell-depleted T cells, or PBMCs provided the cDNA or gDNA that served as material.

Original processing notes: By means of reference gene primer amplification, nucleated cell counts were estimated. Assay used: immunoSEQ multiplex PCR; TCRdb lists only in-frame clones, some missing. D and trimming were read from the DNA, whereas the V and J calls and clone size are those reported in that table. This table has about 300,000 clones, 88% appearing once. Germline lookup yields CDR1 KGHSH and CDR2 LQKENI. This CDR3 has 13 residues. The V end lost 3 bases, the J end lost 7 bases, and 13 bases lay between the germline ends. The chain combines TRBV18 with TRBJ2-7; possibly TRBD2 for D (6 bases). The material sequenced was peripheral blood. This TCR came from a woman younger than 45 who had recovered from COVID-19. DNA of the CDR3: TGTGCCAGCTCACCGGTGGGACTCGCTGAGCAGTACTTC. Translating gives CASSPVGLAEQYF.